This TCR beta chain was documented in a study of CD8+ T cells in alopecia areata. Concerning this clone: The antigen is undetermined.

The length of the CDR3 is 14 residues. Germline CDR1 reads MGHRA; CDR2 reads YSYEKL. Trimming pared 3 bases from V and 8 bases from J, leaving 13 bases between. General study points: Given one nonresponder, whether baseline CD8+ expansion relates to response remains uncertain.

Investigators isolated RNA and reverse transcribed it into cDNA to act as the sequencing template. The protocol was immunoSEQ multiplex PCR, while the TCRdb copy is restricted to in-frame clones and leaves out a portion. Here the sample spans more than 140,000 clones, 86% being singletons. Treatment described: oral pan-JAK inhibitor, 5-10 mg twice daily. This sample comprised CD8+ T cells sorted from blood, obtained at week 4, from a patient treated with tofacitinib. The V gene is TRBV4-1, the J gene TRBJ2-2; no firm D call. The source is a human donor with alopecia areata. The CDR3 protein is CASSHLWARGELFF. CDR3 DNA: TGCGCCAGCAGCCACCTTTGGGCGCGGGGGGAGCTGTTTTTT.